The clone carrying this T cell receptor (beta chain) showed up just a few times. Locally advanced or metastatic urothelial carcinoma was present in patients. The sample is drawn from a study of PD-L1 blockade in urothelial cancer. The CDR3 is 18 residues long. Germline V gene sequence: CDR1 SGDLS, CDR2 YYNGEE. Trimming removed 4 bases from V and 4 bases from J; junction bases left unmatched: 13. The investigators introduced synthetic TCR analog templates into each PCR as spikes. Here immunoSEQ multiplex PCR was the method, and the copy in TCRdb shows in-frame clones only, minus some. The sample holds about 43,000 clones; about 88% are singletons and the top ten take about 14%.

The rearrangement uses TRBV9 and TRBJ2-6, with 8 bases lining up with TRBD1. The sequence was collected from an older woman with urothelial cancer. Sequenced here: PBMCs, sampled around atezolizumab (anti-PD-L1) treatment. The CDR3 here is CASSTTGGLTPGANVLTF. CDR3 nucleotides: TGTGCCAGCAGCACCACAGGGGGTTTAACTCCAGGGGCCAACGTCCTGACTTTC.